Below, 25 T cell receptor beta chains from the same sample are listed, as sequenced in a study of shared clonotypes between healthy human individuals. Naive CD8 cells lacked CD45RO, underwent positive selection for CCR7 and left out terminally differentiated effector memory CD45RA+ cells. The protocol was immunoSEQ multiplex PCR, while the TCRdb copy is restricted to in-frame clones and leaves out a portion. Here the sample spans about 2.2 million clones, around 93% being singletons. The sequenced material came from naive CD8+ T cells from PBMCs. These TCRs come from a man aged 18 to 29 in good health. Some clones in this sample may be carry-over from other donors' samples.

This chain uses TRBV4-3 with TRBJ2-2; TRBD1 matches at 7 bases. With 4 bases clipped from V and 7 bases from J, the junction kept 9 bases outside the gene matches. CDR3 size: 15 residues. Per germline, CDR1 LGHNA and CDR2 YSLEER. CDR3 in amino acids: CASSPRRAGGGELFF. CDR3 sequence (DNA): TGCGCCAGCAGCCCCCGTCGGGCAGGGGGCGGGGAGCTGTTTTTT.

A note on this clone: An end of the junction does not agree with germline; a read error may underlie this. The DNA of the CDR3 is TGTGCCACCAGCCAACCGAGGGCGCTATACAATGAGCAGTTCTTC. Encoded protein: CATSQPRALYNEQFF. The chain employs TRBV7-2 and TRBJ2-1; tentative D call: TRBD2 (5 bases). Germline CDR1 reads SGHTA; CDR2 reads FQGNSA. The CDR3 extends over 15 amino acids.

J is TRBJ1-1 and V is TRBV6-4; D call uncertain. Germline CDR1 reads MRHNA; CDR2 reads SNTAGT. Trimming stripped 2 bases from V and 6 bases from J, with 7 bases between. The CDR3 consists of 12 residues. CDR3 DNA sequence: TGTGCCAGCAGTGACGGCGGGGCTGAAGCTTTCTTT. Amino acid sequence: CASSDGGAEAFF.

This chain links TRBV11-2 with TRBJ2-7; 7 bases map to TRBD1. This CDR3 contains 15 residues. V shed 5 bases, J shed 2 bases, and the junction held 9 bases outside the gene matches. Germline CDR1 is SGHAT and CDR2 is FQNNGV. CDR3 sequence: CASSTRDSVTYEQYF. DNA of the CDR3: TGTGCCAGCAGCACCCGGGACAGCGTAACCTACGAGCAGTACTTC. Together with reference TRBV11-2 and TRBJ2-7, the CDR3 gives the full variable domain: EAGVAQSPRYKIIEKRQSVAFWCNPISGHATLYWYQQILGQGPKLLIQFQNNGVVDDSQLPKDRFSAERLKGVDSTLKIQPAKLEDSAVYLCASSTRDSVTYEQYFGPGTRLTVT.

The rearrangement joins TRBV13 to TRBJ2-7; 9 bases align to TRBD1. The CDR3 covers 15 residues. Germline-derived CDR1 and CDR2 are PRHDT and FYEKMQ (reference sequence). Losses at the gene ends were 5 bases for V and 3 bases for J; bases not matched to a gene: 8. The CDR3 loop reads CASSPVGTGIYEQYF. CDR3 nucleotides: TGTGCCAGCAGCCCAGTAGGGACAGGGATCTACGAGCAGTACTTC.

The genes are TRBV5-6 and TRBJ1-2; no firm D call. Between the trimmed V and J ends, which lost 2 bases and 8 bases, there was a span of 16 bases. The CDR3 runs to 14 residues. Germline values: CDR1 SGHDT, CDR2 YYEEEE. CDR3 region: CASSFSGISFGYTF. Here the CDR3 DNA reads TGTGCCAGCAGCTTTTCCGGGATCTCTTTCGGCTACACCTTC.

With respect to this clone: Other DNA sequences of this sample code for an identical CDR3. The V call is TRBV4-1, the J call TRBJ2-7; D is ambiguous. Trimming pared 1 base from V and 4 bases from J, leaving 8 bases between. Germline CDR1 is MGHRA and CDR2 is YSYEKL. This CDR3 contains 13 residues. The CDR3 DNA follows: TGCGCCAGCAGCCAAGCCCACGGTTACGAGCAGTACTTC. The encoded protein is CASSQAHGYEQYF.

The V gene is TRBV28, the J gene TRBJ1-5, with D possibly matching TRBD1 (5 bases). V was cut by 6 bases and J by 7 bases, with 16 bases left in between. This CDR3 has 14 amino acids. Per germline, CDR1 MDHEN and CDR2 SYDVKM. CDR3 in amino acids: CASRPFQGGQPQHF. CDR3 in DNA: TGTGCCAGCAGGCCATTCCAGGGCGGGCAGCCCCAGCATTTT.

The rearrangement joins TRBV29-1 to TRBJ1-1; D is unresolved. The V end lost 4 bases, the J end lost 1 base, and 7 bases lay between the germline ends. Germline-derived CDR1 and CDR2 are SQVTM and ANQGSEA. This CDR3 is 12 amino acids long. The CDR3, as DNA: TGCAGCGTTGGTGGCGCGAACACTGAAGCTTTCTTT. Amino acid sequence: CSVGGANTEAFF.

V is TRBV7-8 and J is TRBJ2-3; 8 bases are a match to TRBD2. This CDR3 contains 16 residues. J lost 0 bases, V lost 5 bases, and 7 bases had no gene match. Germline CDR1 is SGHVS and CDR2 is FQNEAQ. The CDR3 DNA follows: TGTGCCAGCAGCCCACGCGGGAGGCCTAGCACAGATACGCAGTATTTT. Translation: CASSPRGRPSTDTQYF.

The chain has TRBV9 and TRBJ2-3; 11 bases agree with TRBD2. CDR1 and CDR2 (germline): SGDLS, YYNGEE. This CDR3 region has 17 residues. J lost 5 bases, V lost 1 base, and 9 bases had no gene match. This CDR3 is CASSVPKLAGEGDTQYF. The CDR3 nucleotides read TGTGCCAGCAGCGTACCTAAACTAGCGGGAGAGGGAGATACGCAGTATTTT.

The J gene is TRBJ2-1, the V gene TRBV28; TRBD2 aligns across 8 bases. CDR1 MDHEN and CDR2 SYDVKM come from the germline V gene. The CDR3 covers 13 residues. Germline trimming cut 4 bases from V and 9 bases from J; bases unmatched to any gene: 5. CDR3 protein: CASSSGGRGEQFF. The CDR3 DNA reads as TGTGCCAGCAGTTCGGGGGGGAGAGGTGAGCAGTTCTTC. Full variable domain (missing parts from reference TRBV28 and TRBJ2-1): DVKVTQSSRYLVKRTGEKVFLECVQDMDHENMFWYRQDPGLGLRLIYFSYDVKMKEKGDIPEGYSVSREKKERFSLILESASTNQTSMYLCASSSGGRGEQFFGPGTRLTVL.

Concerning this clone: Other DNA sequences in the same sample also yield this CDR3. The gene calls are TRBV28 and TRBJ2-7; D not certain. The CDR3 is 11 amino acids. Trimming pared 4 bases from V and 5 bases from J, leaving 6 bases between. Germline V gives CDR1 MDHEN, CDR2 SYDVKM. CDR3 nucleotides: TGTGCCAGCAGTTGGGGTAACGAGCAGTACTTC. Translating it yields CASSWGNEQYF. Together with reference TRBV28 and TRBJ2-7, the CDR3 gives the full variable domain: DVKVTQSSRYLVKRTGEKVFLECVQDMDHENMFWYRQDPGLGLRLIYFSYDVKMKEKGDIPEGYSVSREKKERFSLILESASTNQTSMYLCASSWGNEQYFGPGTRLTVT.

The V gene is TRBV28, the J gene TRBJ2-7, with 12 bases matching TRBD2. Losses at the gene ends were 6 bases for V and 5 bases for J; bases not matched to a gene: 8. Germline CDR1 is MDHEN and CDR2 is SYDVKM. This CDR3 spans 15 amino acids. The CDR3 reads CASRPLAGGPHEQYF. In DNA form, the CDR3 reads TGTGCCAGCAGACCTCTAGCGGGAGGGCCGCACGAGCAGTACTTC. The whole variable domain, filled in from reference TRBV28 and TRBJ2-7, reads DVKVTQSSRYLVKRTGEKVFLECVQDMDHENMFWYRQDPGLGLRLIYFSYDVKMKEKGDIPEGYSVSREKKERFSLILESASTNQTSMYLCASRPLAGGPHEQYFGPGTRLTVT.

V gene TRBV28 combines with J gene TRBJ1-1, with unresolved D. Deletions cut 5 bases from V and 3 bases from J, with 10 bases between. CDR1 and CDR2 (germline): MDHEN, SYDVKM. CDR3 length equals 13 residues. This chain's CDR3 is CASSIQRYTEAFF. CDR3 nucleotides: TGTGCCAGCAGTATACAGAGATACACTGAAGCTTTCTTT. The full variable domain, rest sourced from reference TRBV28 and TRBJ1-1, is DVKVTQSSRYLVKRTGEKVFLECVQDMDHENMFWYRQDPGLGLRLIYFSYDVKMKEKGDIPEGYSVSREKKERFSLILESASTNQTSMYLCASSIQRYTEAFFGQGTRLTVV.

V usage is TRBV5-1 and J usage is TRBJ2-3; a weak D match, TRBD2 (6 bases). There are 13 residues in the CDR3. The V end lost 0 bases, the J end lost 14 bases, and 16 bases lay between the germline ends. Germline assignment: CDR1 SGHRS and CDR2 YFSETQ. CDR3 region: CASSLDRLASWYF. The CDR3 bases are TGCGCCAGCAGCTTGGATAGGCTAGCGTCGTGGTATTTT. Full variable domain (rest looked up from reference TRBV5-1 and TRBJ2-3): KAGVTQTPRYLIKTRGQQVTLSCSPISGHRSVSWYQQTPGQGLQFLFEYFSETQRNKGNFPGRFSGRQFSNSRSEMNVSTLELGDSALYLCASSLDRLASWYFGPGTRLTVL.

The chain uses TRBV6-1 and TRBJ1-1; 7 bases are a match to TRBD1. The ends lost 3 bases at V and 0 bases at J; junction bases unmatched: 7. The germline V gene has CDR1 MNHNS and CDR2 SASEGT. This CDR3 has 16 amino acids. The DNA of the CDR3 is TGTGCCAGCAGTGAGTGGGACAGATCAATGAACACTGAAGCTTTCTTT. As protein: CASSEWDRSMNTEAFF.

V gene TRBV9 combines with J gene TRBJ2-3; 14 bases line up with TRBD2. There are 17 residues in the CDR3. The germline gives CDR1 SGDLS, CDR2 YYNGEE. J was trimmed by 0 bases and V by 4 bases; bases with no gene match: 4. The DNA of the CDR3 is TGTGCCAGCAGCCCCCGGACTAGCGGGAGGAGCACAGATACGCAGTATTTT. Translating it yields CASSPRTSGRSTDTQYF.

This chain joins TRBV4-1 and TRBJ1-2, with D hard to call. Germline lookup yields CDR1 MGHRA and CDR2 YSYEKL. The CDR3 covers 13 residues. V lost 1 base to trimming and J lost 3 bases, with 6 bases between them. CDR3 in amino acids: CASSQGRDYGYTF. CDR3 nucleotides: TGCGCCAGCAGCCAAGGGAGGGACTATGGCTACACCTTC.

The DNA for the CDR3 is TGTGCCAGCAGCGCGGGGGCGTCCGGAGCTTTCTTT. It translates to CASSAGASGAFF. The rearrangement joins TRBV9 to TRBJ1-1, with D tentatively TRBD1 (6 bases). The CDR3 has 12 amino acids. V lost 3 bases to trimming and J lost 10 bases, with 13 bases between them. Germline V gives CDR1 SGDLS, CDR2 YYNGEE.

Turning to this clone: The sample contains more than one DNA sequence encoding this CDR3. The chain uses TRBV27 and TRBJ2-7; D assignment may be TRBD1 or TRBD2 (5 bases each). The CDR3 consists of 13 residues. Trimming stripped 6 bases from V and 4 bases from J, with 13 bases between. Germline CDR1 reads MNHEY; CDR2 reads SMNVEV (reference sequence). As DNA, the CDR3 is TGTGCCAGCAGCCCAGGGAGCGGTTACGAGCAGTACTTC. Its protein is CASSPGSGYEQYF.

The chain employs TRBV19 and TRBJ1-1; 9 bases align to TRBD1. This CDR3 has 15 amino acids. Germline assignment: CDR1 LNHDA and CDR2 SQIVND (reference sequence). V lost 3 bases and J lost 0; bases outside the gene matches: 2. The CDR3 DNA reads TGTGCCAGTAGTATGGACAGGGGCCTGAACACTGAAGCTTTCTTT. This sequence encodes CASSMDRGLNTEAFF.

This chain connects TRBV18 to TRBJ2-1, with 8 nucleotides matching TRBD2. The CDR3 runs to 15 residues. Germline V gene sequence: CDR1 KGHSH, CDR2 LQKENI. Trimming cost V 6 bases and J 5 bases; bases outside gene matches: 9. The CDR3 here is CASSQTREVDNEQFF. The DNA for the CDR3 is TGTGCCAGCTCCCAAACGCGGGAGGTAGACAATGAGCAGTTCTTC.

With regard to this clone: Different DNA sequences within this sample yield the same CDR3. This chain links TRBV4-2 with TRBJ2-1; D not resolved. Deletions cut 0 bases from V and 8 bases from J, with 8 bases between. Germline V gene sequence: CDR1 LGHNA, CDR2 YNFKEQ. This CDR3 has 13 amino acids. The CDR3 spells CASSQDRGDEQFF. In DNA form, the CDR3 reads TGTGCCAGCAGCCAAGATAGAGGAGATGAGCAGTTCTTC.

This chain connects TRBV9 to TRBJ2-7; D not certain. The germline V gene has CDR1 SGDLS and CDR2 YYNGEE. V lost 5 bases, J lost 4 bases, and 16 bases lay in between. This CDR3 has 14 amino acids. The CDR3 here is CASSPGESSYEQYF. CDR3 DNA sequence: TGTGCCAGCAGTCCCGGAGAAAGCTCTTACGAGCAGTACTTC. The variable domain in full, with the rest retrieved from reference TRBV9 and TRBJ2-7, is DSGVTQTPKHLITATGQRVTLRCSPRSGDLSVYWYQQSLDQGLQFLIQYYNGEERAKGNILERFSAQQFPDLHSELNLSSLELGDSALYFCASSPGESSYEQYFGPGTRLTVT.